This passage covers 9 T cell receptor beta chains from one sample sequenced in a study of blood T cells in healthy people across ages. With a J-beta primer mix and a sample-barcoded 5' primer, a second PCR ran about 6 to 11 cycles. Each CDR3 protein is one row after TCRdb ran MiXCR on the 5' RACE reads. Among about 780,000 distinct CDR3 sequences listed, about half were seen once. Sequencing was done on a sample of blood. The receptors were sampled from an elderly man in good health.

The chain carries TRBV11-3 and TRBJ2-6; D gene unclear. The CDR3 spans 15 residues. V was trimmed by 5 bases and J by 0 bases, leaving 8 bases between them. In germline, CDR1 is SGHNT, CDR2 YENEEA. The CDR3 sequence: CASSPSFSGANVLTF. CDR3 nucleotide sequence: TGTGCCAGCAGCCCGTCATTCTCTGGGGCCAACGTCCTGACTTTC.

The chain has TRBV11-2 and TRBJ2-3, with D hard to call. CDR1 SGHAT and CDR2 FQNNGV come from the germline V gene. The V end lost 0 bases, the J end lost 4 bases, and 8 bases lay between the germline ends. The CDR3 contains 14 residues. CDR3 nucleotides: TGTGCCAGCAGCTTAGACGTGATCGCAGATACGCAGTATTTT. It is translated as CASSLDVIADTQYF.

This clonotype was recorded many times. The J gene is TRBJ2-1, the V gene TRBV28, with TRBD1 as a possible D gene (5 bases). Per germline, CDR1 MDHEN and CDR2 SYDVKM. Trimming shortened V by 5 bases and J by 8 bases, and 22 bases separated the two germline ends. The CDR3 loop spans 16 amino acids. The CDR3 protein is CASSSIRARVLDEQFF. CDR3 bases: TGTGCCAGCAGTAGTATCAGGGCTAGAGTATTGGATGAGCAGTTCTTC.

This clonotype was found a few times. A read error may produce the germline difference seen at one junction end. This chain joins TRBV20-1 and TRBJ2-1; 9 bases fit TRBD1. Germline CDR1 reads DFQATT; CDR2 reads SNEGSKA (reference sequence). The CDR3 is 13 residues long. The CDR3 protein is CSAPTTGGNEQFF. As DNA, the CDR3 is TGCAGTGCTCCCACGACAGGGGGAAATGAACAGTTCTTC.

The rearrangement uses TRBV20-1 and TRBJ2-3; 10 positions agree with TRBD2. Germline V lookup: CDR1 DFQATT, CDR2 SNEGSKA (reference sequence). This CDR3 has 14 amino acids. V trimming: 5 bases; J trimming: 4 bases; junction bases outside the gene matches: 6. CDR3 residues: CSAGRLAGADTQYF. The CDR3 DNA reads as TGCAGTGCTGGGCGGCTAGCGGGAGCAGATACGCAGTATTTT.

The CDR3 region is CSALGESSYNEQYF. The CDR3 coding sequence is TGCAGTGCTCTCGGCGAGAGCTCCTACAATGAGCAGTACTTC. The genes are TRBV20-1 and TRBJ2-1; D is unresolved. The end of the DNA aligns better with TRBJ2-7, so the J call may be wrong. Germline CDR1 is DFQATT and CDR2 is SNEGSKA (reference sequence). The CDR3 is 14 residues long.

This chain uses TRBV2 with TRBJ1-2; 10 positions agree with TRBD1. In germline, CDR1 is SNHLY, CDR2 FYNNEI. V shed 8 bases and J 3 bases; nucleotides not matched to a gene: 9. The CDR3 sequence is 15 residues long. DNA for the CDR3: TGTGCCAGCGGCAGGACAGGGGGTTCCTACTATGGCTACACCTTC. Residues: CASGRTGGSYYGYTF.

The J gene is TRBJ2-4, the V gene TRBV5-8, with D hard to call. TRBJ2-5 matches the DNA end more closely, so the J call is doubtful. Germline CDR1 is SGHTS and CDR2 is YDEGEE. This CDR3 contains 15 residues. CDR3 loop: CASSPLDGRGETQYF. As DNA, the CDR3 is TGTGCCAGCAGCCCCCTGGACGGACGTGGGGAGACCCAGTACTTC.

This clonotype was detected ten times or more. The chain is built from TRBV7-2 and TRBJ2-7; D is undetermined. Trimming pared 5 bases from V and 2 bases from J, leaving 19 bases between. Germline values: CDR1 SGHTA, CDR2 FQGNSA. There are 16 residues in the CDR3. CDR3 amino acids: CASSPNSGPTTYEQYF. CDR3 nucleotide sequence: TGTGCCAGCAGCCCCAATTCCGGGCCGACAACCTACGAGCAGTACTTC.